The present T cell receptor beta chain was sequenced within a study of CD8 T cells in ankylosing spondylitis. Study results and caveats: Clones tied to disease were said to be significantly enriched in matched ankylosing spondylitis synovial fluid.

Per the germline V gene, CDR1 is SEHNR and CDR2 is FQNEAQ (reference sequence). This CDR3 spans 14 amino acids. Trimming left V 5 bases short and J 4 bases short, with 13 bases between. This clonotype was seen repeatedly, ten times or more. Its cognate antigen is unknown. The authors made TCR beta libraries by quantitative 5'-RACE with molecular barcodes. MiXCR, applied by TCRdb to the 5' RACE reads, yields one record per CDR3 protein. The data show some 100,000 distinct CDR3 sequences, about 8% seen once. This sequence originates from a male donor with ankylosing spondylitis or in good health (not recorded which). This chain joins TRBV7-9 and TRBJ2-3; maybe TRBD2 (5 bases). Sequencing was done on a sample of blood, either unsorted or a sorted T cell fraction (not recorded which). The CDR3 loop is CASSPRGRSDTQYF. DNA of the CDR3: TGTGCCAGCAGCCCTCGAGGGCGTTCAGATACGCAGTATTTT. Using reference TRBV7-9 and TRBJ2-3 for the parts outside the CDR3, the full variable domain is DTGVSQNPRHKITKRGQNVTFRCDPISEHNRLYWYRQTLGQGPEFLTYFQNEAQLEKSRLLSDRFSAERPKGSFSTLEIQRTEQGDSAMYLCASSPRGRSDTQYFGPGTRLTVL.